This TCR beta chain was captured in a study of lymphopenia after photon versus proton radiotherapy. Study observations and caveats: After the lymphocyte nadir, photon-treated repertoires showed oligoclonal expansion, especially of CD8+ Temra cells. A bigger post-nadir fall in TCR diversity correlated inversely with survival time in deceased patients.

CDR1 is MNHNS, CDR2 SASEGT, per germline. There are 14 residues in the CDR3. V lost 4 bases to trimming and J lost 4 bases, with 13 bases between them. As to this clone: Its antigen is currently unknown.

Profiled with immunoSEQ multiplex PCR; TCRdb holds only in-frame clones, not every one. The sample carries 60,000 to 75,000 clones, approximately 84% recorded once. Sequencing used peripheral blood, obtained from a patient treated with photon-based radiotherapy. The TCR sequence derives from a man aged 35-49 years with gastric cancer. V is TRBV6-1 and J is TRBJ1-1; D gene uncertain. The CDR3 nucleotides are TGTGCCAGCAGTGCCTCTCATGTATTCACTGAAGCTTTCTTT. It specifies CASSASHVFTEAFF.